The T cell receptor beta chain under discussion was sequenced for a study of blood T cell repertoires in COVID-19. Study-wide background: The origin of the acute and convalescent COVID-19 samples was the United States, Italy and Spain.

Study processing details: Amplification of reference gene primers provided the estimated nucleated cell counts. Using immunoSEQ multiplex PCR, the repertoire was profiled, and TCRdb retains in-frame clones only, with some absent. From that table come the V and J calls and clone size; the DNA was used to work out D and trimming. Among about 350,000 clones listed, about 92% were seen once. Seattle patients were enrolled during active infection and followed longitudinally. This CDR3 region has 16 residues. Trimming left V 5 bases short and J 0 bases short, with 16 bases between. Germline V lookup: CDR1 MNHEY, CDR2 SVGEGT.

The sequenced sample was peripheral blood. The rearrangement joins TRBV6-2 or TRBV6-3 to TRBJ1-1; a possible D gene is TRBD1 (5 bases). The receptor comes from a woman aged 55 to 70 with COVID-19, enrolled during active disease. The CDR3 DNA is TGTGCCAGCAGTCCCATACGTAGACAGATGAACACTGAAGCTTTCTTT. Translation: CASSPIRRQMNTEAFF.